Reported below is one T cell receptor (beta chain). Its antigen has not been determined. Per-nucleotide qualities are absent, and no much larger clonotype sits a single base away. None of the patients had been given any treatment before thyroid surgery. Using T-cell receptor beta sequencing, the researchers looked back retrospectively at clinical samples from patients, gathered between about 2011 and 2019. The sample is drawn from a study of metastatic and nonmetastatic thyroid tumors (TCRdb year 2020). A note on the overall study: For patients with malignant and with benign thyroid disease, the researchers compared repertoires between peripheral blood samples and tumor or nodule tissue samples.

Study-wide findings and limitations: In both blood and tumor samples, TCR beta diversity was reported to be significantly higher in malignant tumors than in benign nodules.

The library relied on PCR. The run used an Illumina HiSeq 4000. High-throughput sequencing was used to profile the CDR3 region of the TCR beta-chain in every patient. Concerning the study's data processing: CDR3 differences across clinicopathological groups were used to build a classifier for discriminating distant-metastatic papillary thyroid cancer patients. To measure repertoire diversity the researchers used the Shannon index, while the Morisita-Horn index served to gauge how similar the tumor and blood repertoires were. TCRdb reprocessed the public reads (quality trimming at Q25 with fastp, clone calling with MiXCR) and kept in-frame beta chains. The V and J calls were not made by the authors but by TCRdb's processing. Recorded for this sample are about 56,000 clones; under 30% of them occurred a single time. The top ten clonotypes cover 15% to 20% of the sample. The trim is 5 bases for V and 0 bases for J, with a gap of 13 bases between the germline ends. The germline V gene (reference sequence) provides CDR1 GTSNPN and CDR2 SVGIG. The CDR3 goes from the cysteine to the phenylalanine over 15 residues. This entry keeps only the CDR3 DNA: 45 bases, framed from base 1.

The TCR was taken from a female donor with papillary thyroid cancer or a benign thyroid nodule (not recorded which). Some clones in this sample may be carry-over from other donors' samples. This receptor chain uses TRBV30 and TRBJ2-2; TRBD1 is a possible D gene, resting on 6 matching bases. The specimen sequenced was blood. Here the CDR3 is given as CAWEQGDSNTGELFF. Read as DNA, the sequence is TGTGCCTGGGAACAGGGTGACTCGAACACCGGGGAGCTGTTTTTT.